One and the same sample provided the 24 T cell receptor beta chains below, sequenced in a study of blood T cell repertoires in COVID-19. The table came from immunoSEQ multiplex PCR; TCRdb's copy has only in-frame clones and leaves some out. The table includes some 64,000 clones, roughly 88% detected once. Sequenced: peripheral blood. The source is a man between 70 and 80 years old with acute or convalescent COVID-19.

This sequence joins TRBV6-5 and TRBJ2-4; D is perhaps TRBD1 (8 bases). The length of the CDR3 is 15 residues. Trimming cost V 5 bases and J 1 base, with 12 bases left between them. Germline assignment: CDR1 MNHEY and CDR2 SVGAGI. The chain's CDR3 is CASSQQGGAKNIQYF. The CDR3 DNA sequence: TGTGCCAGCAGTCAACAGGGGGGGGCCAAAAACATTCAGTACTTC.

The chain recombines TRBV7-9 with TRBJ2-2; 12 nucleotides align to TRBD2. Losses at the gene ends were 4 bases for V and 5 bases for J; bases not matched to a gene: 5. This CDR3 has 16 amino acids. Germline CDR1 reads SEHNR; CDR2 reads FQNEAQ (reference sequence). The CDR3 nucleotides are TGTGCCAGCAGCTCACGGACTAGCGGGGAGACCGGGGAGCTGTTTTTT. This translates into CASSSRTSGETGELFF.

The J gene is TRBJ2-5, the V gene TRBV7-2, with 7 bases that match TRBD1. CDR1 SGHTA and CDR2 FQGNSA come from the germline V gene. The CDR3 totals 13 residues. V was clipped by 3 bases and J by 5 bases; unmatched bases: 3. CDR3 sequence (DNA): TGTGCCAGCAGCTTCGAGGGGGCGGAGACCCAGTACTTC. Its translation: CASSFEGAETQYF.

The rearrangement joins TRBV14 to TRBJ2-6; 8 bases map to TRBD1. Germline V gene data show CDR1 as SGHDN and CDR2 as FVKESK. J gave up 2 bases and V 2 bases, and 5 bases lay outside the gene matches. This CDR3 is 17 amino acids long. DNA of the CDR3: TGTGCCAGCAGCCAAACCAGGGGGCTCGCTGGGGCCAACGTCCTGACTTTC. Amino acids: CASSQTRGLAGANVLTF. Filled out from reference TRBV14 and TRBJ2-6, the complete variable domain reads EAGVTQFPSHSVIEKGQTVTLRCDPISGHDNLYWYRRVMGKEIKFLLHFVKESKQDESGMPNNRFLAERTGGTYSTLKVQPAELEDSGVYFCASSQTRGLAGANVLTFGAGSRLTVL.

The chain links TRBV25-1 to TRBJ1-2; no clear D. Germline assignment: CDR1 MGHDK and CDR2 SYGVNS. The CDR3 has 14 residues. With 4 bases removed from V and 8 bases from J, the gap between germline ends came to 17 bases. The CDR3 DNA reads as TGTGCCAGCAGTGGTTTTTCCTTTGGGGAGGGCTACACCTTC. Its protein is CASSGFSFGEGYTF.

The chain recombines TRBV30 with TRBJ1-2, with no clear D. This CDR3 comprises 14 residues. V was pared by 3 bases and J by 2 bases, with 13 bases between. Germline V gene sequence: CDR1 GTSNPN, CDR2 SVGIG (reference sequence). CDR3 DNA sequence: TGTGCCTGGAGGGTTGGCAGGCGCAACTATGGCTACACCTTC. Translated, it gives CAWRVGRRNYGYTF.

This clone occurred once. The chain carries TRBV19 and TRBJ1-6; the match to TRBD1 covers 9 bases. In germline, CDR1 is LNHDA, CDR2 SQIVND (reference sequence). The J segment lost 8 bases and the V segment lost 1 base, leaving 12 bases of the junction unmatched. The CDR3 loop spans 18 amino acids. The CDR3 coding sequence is TGTGCCAGTAGTATAGTGGACAGGGGAAGGAGTAGGGATTCACCCCTCCACTTT. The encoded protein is CASSIVDRGRSRDSPLHF.

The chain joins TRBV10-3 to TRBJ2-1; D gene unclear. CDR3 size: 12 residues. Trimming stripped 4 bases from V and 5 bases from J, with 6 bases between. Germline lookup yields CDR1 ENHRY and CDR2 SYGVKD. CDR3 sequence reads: CAISVTDNEQFF. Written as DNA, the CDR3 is TGTGCCATCAGTGTAACAGACAATGAGCAGTTCTTC.

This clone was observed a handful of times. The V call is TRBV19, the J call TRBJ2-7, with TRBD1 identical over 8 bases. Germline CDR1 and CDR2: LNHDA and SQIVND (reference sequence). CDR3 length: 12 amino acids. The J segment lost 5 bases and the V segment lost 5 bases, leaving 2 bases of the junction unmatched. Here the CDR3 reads CASSVTGDEQYF. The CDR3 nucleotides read TGTGCCAGTAGTGTGACAGGGGACGAGCAGTACTTC. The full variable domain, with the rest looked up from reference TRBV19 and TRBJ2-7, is DGGITQSPKYLFRKEGQNVTLSCEQNLNHDAMYWYRQDPGQGLRLIYYSQIVNDFQKGDIAEGYSVSREKKESFPLTVTSAQKNPTAFYLCASSVTGDEQYFGPGTRLTVT.

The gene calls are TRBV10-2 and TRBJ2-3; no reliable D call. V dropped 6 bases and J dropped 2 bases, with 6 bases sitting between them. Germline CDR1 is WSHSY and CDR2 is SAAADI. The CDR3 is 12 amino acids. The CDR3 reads CASRPNTDTQYF. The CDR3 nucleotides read TGCGCCAGCAGGCCTAACACAGATACGCAGTATTTT.

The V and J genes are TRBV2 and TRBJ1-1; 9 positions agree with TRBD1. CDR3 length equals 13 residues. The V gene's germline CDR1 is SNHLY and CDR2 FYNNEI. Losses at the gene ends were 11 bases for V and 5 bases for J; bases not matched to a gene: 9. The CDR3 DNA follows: TGTGCCCGAGAGGGACAGGGTAGAACTGAAGCTTTCTTT. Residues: CAREGQGRTEAFF.

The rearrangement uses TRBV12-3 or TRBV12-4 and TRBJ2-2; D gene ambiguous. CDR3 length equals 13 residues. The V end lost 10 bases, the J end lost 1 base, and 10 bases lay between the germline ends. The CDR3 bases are TGTGCCACCATCGCAGGGAACACCGGGGAGCTGTTTTTT. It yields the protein CATIAGNTGELFF.

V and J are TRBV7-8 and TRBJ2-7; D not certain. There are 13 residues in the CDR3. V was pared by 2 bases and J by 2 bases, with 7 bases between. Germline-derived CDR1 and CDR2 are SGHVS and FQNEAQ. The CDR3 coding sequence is TGTGCCAGCAGCTTAACCAGCGCCTACGAGCAGTACTTC. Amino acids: CASSLTSAYEQYF.

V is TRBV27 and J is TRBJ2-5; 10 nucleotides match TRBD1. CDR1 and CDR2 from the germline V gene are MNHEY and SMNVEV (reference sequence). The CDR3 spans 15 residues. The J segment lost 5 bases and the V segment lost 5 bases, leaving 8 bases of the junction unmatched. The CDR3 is CASSTGTGVPETQYF. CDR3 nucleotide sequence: TGTGCCAGCAGTACCGGGACAGGGGTTCCGGAGACCCAGTACTTC.

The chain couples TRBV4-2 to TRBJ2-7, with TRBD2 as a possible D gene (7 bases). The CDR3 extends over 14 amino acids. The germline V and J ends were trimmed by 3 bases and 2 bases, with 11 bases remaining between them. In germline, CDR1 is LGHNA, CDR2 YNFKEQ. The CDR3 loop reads CASSHAGATYEQYF. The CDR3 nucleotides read TGTGCCAGCAGCCATGCGGGGGCCACCTACGAGCAGTACTTC.

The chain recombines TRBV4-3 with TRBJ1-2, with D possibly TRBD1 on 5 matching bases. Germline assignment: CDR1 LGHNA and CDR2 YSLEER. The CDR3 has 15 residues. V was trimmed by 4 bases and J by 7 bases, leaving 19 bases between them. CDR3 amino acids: CASSPRVGGELGYTF. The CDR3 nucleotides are TGCGCCAGCAGCCCCCGGGTTGGAGGGGAACTTGGCTACACCTTC.

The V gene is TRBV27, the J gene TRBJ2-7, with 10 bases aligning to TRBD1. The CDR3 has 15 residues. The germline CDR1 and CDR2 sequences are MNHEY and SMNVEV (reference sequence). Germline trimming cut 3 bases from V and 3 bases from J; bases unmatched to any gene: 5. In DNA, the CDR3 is TGTGCCAGCAGTTTTAGTCGGACAGGGGGCTACGAGCAGTACTTC. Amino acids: CASSFSRTGGYEQYF.

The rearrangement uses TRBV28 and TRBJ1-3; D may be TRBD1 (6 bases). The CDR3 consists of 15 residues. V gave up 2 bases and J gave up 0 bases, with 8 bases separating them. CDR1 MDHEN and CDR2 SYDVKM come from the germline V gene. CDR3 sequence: CASSLGGTSGNTIYF. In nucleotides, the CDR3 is TGTGCCAGCAGTTTAGGGGGCACCTCTGGAAACACCATATATTTT.

DNA of the CDR3: TGTGCCAGCAGCTTGGGCGCTTTATGGACTGAAGCTTTCTTT. Protein sequence: CASSLGALWTEAFF. The rearrangement uses TRBV5-8 and TRBJ1-1; unclear D gene. The CDR3 contains 14 residues. Germline V lookup: CDR1 SGHTS, CDR2 YDEGEE. V was pared by 0 bases and J by 5 bases, with 11 bases between.

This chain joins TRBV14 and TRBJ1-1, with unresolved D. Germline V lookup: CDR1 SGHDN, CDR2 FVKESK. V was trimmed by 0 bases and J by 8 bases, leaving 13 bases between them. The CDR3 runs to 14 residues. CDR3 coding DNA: TGTGCCAGCAGCCAAGAGAGGGTGGGTTCCGAAGCTTTCTTT. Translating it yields CASSQERVGSEAFF.

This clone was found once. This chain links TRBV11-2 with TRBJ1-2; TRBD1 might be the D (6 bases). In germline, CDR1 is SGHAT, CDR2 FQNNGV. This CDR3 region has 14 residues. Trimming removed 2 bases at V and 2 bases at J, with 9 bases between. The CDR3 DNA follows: TGTGCCAGCAGCTTAAATGGACAGAACTATGGCTACACCTTC. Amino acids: CASSLNGQNYGYTF.

The CDR3 region has the DNA TGTGCCAGTAGTCCAAACTCAAGACTAGCGGGGGCAGATACGCAGTATTTT. Encoded protein: CASSPNSRLAGADTQYF. V is TRBV19 and J is TRBJ2-3; 12 nucleotides line up with TRBD2. Trimming took 5 bases from V and 4 from J; bases not matched to a gene: 10. CDR3 length: 17 amino acids. Germline V gene sequence: CDR1 LNHDA, CDR2 SQIVND (reference sequence).

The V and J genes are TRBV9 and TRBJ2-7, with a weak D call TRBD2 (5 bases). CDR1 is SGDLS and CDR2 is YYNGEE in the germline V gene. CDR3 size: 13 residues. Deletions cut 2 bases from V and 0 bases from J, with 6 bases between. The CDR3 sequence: CASSVGLSYEQYF. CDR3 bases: TGTGCCAGCAGCGTTGGACTCTCCTACGAGCAGTACTTC.

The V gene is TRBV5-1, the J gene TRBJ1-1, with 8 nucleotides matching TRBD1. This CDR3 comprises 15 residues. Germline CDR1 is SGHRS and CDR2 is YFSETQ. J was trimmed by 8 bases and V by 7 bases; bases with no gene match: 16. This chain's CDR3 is CASADNRGSTGEAFF. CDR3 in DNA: TGCGCCAGCGCAGATAACAGGGGGTCGACGGGAGAAGCTTTCTTT.